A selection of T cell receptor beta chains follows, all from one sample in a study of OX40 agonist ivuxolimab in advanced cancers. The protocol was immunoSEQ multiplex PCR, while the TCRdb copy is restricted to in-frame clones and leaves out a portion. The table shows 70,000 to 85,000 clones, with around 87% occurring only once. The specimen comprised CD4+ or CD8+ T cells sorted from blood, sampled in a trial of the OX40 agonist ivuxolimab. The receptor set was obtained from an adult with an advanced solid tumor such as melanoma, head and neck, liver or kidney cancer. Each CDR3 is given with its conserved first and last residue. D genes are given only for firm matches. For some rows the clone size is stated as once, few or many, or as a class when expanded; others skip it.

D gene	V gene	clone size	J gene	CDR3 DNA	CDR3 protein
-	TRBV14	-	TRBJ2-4	TGTGCCAGCAGCTTTGACAAAAACATTCAGTACTTC	CASSFDKNIQYF
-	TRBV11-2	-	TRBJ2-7	TGTGCCAGCAGCTTAGGTCTTGGACGTAGCTACGAGCAGTACTTC	CASSLGLGRSYEQYF
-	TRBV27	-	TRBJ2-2	TGTGCCAGCAGTCCCGGCGGGGTCTTAACGTTCACCGGGGAGCTGTTTTTT	CASSPGGVLTFTGELFF
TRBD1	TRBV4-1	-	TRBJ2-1	TGCGCCAGCAGCCCCCCTCCGGGACAGGGGGAGTACAATGAGCAGTTCTTC	CASSPPPGQGEYNEQFF
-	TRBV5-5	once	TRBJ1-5	TGTGCCAGCAGCTTGCTCCTGACAGTCAATCAGCCCCAGCATTTT	CASSLLLTVNQPQHF
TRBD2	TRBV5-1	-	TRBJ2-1	TGCGCCAGCAGTCGGGGGAGTCGAGGGAGGGCCTGGAATGAGCAGTTCTTC	CASSRGSRGRAWNEQFF
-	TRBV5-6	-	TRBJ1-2	TGTGCCAGCAGCTTGCGGCAGAACAACTATGGCTACACCTTC	CASSLRQNNYGYTF
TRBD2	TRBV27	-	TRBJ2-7	TGTGCCAGCAGTTCCAGGACTAGCGGGAGTTCCTACGAGCAGTACTTC	CASSSRTSGSSYEQYF
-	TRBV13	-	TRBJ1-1	TGTGCCAGCAGCCCCGTTCGGGGGGCTTACACTGAAGCTTTCTTT	CASSPVRGAYTEAFF
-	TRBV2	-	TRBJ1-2	TGTGCCAGCAGTGTTACAGGAGGAAACTATGGCTACACCTTC	CASSVTGGNYGYTF
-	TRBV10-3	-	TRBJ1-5	TGTGCCATCAGTGAAGGCGGGATGGGCAATCAGCCCCAGCATTTT	CAISEGGMGNQPQHF
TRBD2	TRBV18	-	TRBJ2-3	TGTGCCAGCTCACCACCGCTAGCGGGAGTCACAGATACGCAGTATTTT	CASSPPLAGVTDTQYF
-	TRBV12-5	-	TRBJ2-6	TGTGCTAGTGGTTCCCCCTCCGGACAATCTGGGGCCAACGTCCTGACTTTC	CASGSPSGQSGANVLTF
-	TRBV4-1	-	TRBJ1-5	TGCGCCAGCAGCCAAGCAGGGACCAACAATCAGCCCCAGCATTTT	CASSQAGTNNQPQHF